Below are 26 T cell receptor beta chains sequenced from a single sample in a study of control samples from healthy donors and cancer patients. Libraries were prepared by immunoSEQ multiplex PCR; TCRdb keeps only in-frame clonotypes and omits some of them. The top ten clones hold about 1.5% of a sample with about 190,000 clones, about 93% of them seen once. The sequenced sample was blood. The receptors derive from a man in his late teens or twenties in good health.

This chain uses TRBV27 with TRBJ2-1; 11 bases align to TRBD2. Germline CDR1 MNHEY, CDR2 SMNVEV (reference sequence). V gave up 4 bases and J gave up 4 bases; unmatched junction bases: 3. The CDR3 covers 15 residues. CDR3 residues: CASSWGLADYNEQFF. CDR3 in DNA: TGTGCCAGCAGTTGGGGACTAGCGGATTACAATGAGCAGTTCTTC.

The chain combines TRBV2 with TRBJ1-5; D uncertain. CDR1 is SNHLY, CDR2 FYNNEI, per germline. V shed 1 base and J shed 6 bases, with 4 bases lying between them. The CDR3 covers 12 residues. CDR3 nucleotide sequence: TGTGCCAGCAGTGAAGGGAGTCAGCCCCAGCATTTT. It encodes CASSEGSQPQHF.

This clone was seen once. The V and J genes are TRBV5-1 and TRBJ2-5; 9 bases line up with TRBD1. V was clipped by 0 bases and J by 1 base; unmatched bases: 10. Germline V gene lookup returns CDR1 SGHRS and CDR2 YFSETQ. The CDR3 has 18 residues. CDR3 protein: CASSLDGTGISPQETQYF. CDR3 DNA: TGCGCCAGCAGCTTGGATGGGACAGGGATTTCCCCCCAAGAGACCCAGTACTTC.

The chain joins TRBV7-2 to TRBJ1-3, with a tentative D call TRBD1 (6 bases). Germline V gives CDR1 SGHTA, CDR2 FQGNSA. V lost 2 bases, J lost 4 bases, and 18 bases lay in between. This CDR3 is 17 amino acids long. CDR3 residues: CASSLQLGPGQGNTIYF. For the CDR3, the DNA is TGTGCCAGCAGCTTACAATTAGGCCCTGGACAGGGAAACACCATATATTTT. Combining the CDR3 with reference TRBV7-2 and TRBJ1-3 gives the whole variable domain GAGVSQSPSNKVTEKGKDVELRCDPISGHTALYWYRQSLGQGLEFLIYFQGNSAPDKSGLPSDRFSAERTGGSVSTLTIQRTQQEDSAVYLCASSLQLGPGQGNTIYFGEGSWLTVV.

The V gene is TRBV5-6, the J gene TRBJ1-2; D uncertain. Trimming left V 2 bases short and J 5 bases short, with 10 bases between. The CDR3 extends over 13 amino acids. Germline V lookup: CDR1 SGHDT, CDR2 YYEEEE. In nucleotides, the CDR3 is TGTGCCAGCAGCTTCGTACAGCTTTATGGCTACACCTTC. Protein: CASSFVQLYGYTF.

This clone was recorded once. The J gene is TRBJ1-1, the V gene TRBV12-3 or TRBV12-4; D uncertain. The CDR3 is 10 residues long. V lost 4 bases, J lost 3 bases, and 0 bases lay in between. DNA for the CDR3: TGTGCCAGCAGTTACACTGAAGCTTTCTTT. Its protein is CASSYTEAFF.

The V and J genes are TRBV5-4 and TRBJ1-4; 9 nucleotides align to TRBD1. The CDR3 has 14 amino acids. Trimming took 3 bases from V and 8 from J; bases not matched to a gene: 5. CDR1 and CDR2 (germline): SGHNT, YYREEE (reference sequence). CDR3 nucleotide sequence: TGTGCCAGCAGCTCCGGGACAGGGCGCGAAAAACTGTTTTTT. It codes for CASSSGTGREKLFF.

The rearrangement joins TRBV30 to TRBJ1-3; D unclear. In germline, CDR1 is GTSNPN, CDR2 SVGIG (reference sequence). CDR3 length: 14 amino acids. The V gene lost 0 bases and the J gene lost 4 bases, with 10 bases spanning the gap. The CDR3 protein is CAWSVLGSGNTIYF. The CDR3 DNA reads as TGTGCCTGGAGTGTCCTGGGATCCGGAAACACCATATATTTT. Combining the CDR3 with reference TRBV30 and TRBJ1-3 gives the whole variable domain SQTIHQWPATLVQPVGSPLSLECTVEGTSNPNLYWYRQAAGRGLQLLFYSVGIGQISSEVPQNLSASRPQDRQFILSSKKLLLSDSGFYLCAWSVLGSGNTIYFGEGSWLTVV.

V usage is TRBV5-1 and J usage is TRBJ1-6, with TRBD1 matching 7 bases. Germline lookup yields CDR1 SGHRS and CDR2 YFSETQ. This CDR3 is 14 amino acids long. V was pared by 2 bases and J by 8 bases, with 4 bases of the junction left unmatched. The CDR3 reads CASSFKGADSPLHF. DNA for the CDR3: TGCGCCAGCAGCTTCAAGGGGGCTGATTCACCCCTCCACTTT.

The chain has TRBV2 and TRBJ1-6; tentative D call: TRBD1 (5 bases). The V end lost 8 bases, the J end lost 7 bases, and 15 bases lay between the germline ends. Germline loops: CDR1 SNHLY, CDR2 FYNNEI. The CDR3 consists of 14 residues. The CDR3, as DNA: TGTGCCAGCGCCCTCGGGACGAGCAATTCACCCCTCCACTTT. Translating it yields CASALGTSNSPLHF.

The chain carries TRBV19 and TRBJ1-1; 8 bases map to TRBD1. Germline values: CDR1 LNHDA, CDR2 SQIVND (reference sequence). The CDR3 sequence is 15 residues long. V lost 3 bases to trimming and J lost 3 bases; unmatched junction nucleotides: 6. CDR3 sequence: CASSIGTGWDTEAFF. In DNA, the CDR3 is TGTGCCAGTAGTATCGGGACAGGCTGGGACACTGAAGCTTTCTTT. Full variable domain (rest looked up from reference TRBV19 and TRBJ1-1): DGGITQSPKYLFRKEGQNVTLSCEQNLNHDAMYWYRQDPGQGLRLIYYSQIVNDFQKGDIAEGYSVSREKKESFPLTVTSAQKNPTAFYLCASSIGTGWDTEAFFGQGTRLTVV.

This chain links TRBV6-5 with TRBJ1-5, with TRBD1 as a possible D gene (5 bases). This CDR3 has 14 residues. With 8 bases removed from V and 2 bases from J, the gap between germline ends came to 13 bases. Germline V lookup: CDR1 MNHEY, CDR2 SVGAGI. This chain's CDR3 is CASGQIGGNQPQHF. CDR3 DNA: TGTGCCAGCGGTCAGATAGGGGGCAATCAGCCCCAGCATTTT.

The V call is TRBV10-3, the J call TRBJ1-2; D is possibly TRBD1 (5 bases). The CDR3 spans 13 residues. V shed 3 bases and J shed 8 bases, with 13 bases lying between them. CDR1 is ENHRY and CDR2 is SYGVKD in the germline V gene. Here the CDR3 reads CAISDWGGRGYTF. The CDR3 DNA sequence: TGTGCCATCAGTGACTGGGGGGGACGAGGCTACACCTTC.

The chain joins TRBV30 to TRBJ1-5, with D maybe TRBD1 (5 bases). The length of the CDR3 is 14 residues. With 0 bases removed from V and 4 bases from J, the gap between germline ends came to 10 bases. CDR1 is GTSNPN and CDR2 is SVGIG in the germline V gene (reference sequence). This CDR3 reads CAWSVGRINQPQHF. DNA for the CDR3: TGTGCCTGGAGTGTGGGGCGGATAAATCAGCCCCAGCATTTT.

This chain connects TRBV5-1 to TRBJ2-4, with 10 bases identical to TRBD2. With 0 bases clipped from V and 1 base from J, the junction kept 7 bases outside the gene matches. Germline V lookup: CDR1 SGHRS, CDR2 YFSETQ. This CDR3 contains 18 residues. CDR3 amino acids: CASSLEGLAGVAKNIQYF. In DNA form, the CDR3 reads TGCGCCAGCAGCTTGGAAGGGCTAGCGGGGGTGGCCAAAAACATTCAGTACTTC.

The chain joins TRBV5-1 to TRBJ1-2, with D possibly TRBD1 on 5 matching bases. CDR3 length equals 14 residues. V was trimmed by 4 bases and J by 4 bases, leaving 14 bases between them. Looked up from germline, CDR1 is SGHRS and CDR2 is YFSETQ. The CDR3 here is CASSDLGERYGYTF. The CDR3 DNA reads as TGCGCCAGCAGCGACCTGGGGGAACGCTATGGCTACACCTTC.

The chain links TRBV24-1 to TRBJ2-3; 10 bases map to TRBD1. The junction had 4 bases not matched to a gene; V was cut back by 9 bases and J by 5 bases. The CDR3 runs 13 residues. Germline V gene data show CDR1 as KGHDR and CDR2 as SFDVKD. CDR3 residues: CATDRGRGDTQYF. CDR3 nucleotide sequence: TGTGCCACCGACAGGGGGCGCGGAGATACGCAGTATTTT.

In nucleotides, the CDR3 is TGTGCCAGTACCAGGGGGCTCATATCGGGCACTGAAGCTTTCTTT. This encodes CASTRGLISGTEAFF. This chain uses TRBV19 with TRBJ1-1; the match to TRBD1 covers 8 bases. V gave up 7 bases and J gave up 4 bases; unmatched junction bases: 11. The CDR3 is 15 residues long. Germline V CDR1 and CDR2: LNHDA, SQIVND (reference sequence).

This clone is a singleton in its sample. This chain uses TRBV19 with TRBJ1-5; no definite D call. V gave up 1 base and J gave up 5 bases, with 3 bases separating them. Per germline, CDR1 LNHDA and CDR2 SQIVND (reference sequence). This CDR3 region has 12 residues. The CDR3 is CASSIVDQPQHF. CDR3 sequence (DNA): TGTGCCAGTAGTATAGTTGATCAGCCCCAGCATTTT.

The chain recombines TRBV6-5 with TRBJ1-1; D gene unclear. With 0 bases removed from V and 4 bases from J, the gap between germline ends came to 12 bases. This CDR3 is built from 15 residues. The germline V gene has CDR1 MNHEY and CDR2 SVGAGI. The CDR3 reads CASSYSTDSSTEAFF. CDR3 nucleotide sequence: TGTGCCAGCAGTTACTCGACGGATTCGAGCACTGAAGCTTTCTTT.

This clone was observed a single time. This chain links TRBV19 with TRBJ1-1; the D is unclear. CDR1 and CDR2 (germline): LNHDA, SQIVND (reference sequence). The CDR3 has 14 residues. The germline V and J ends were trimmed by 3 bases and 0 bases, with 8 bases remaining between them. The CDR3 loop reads CASSIGLMNTEAFF. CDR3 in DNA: TGTGCCAGTAGTATCGGACTCATGAACACTGAAGCTTTCTTT.

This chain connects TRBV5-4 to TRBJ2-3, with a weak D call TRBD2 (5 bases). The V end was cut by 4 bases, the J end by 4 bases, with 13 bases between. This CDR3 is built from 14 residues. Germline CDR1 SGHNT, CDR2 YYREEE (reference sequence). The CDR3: CASSRGNGADTQYF. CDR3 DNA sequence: TGTGCCAGCAGCCGTGGGAACGGGGCAGATACGCAGTATTTT.

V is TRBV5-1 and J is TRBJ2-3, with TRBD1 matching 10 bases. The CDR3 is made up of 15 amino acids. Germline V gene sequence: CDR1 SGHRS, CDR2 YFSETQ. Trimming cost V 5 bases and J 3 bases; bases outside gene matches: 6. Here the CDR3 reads CASSRQGAGTDTQYF. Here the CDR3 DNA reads TGCGCCAGCAGTCGACAGGGGGCCGGGACAGATACGCAGTATTTT.

CDR3 nucleotides: TGTGCCAGCAGCCAAGGTTCACGGGGGGCCCAAGAGACCCAGTACTTC. This encodes CASSQGSRGAQETQYF. The chain uses TRBV14 and TRBJ2-5; a weak D match, TRBD2 (7 bases). The CDR3 runs 16 residues. Germline CDR1 SGHDN, CDR2 FVKESK. V lost 1 base and J 1 base, leaving 13 bases between the germline ends. The whole variable domain, filled in from reference TRBV14 and TRBJ2-5, reads EAGVTQFPSHSVIEKGQTVTLRCDPISGHDNLYWYRRVMGKEIKFLLHFVKESKQDESGMPNNRFLAERTGGTYSTLKVQPAELEDSGVYFCASSQGSRGAQETQYFGPGTRLLVL.

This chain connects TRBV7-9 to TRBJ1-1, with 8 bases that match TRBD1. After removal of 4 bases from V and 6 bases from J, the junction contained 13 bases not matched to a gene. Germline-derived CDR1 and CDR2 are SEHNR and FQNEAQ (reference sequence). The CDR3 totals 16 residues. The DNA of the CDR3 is TGTGCCAGCAGCTCCCTGTTGGGGCAGGGGGCAGCTGAAGCTTTCTTT. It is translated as CASSSLLGQGAAEAFF.

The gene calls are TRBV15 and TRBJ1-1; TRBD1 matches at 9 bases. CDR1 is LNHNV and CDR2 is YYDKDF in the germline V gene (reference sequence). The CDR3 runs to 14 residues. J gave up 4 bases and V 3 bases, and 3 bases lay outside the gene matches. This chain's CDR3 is CATSRGGQGTEAFF. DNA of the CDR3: TGTGCCACCAGCAGGGGGGGACAGGGCACTGAAGCTTTCTTT.